The source of this T cell receptor beta chain is a study of shared clonotypes between healthy human individuals. General observations from the study: The study found lower generation probabilities in non-shared clonotypes than in those shared by all four donors.

V gave up 0 bases and J gave up 3 bases; unmatched junction bases: 5. The CDR3 totals 16 residues. In germline, CDR1 is MNHEY, CDR2 SMNVEV (reference sequence). Worth noting for this clone: Its specificity is not known.

CD45RO negativity and positive selection for CCR7 defined naive CD8 cells, a population that excluded terminally differentiated effector memory CD45RA+ cells. The protocol was immunoSEQ multiplex PCR, while the TCRdb copy is restricted to in-frame clones and leaves out a portion. The sample contains about 2 million clones, 85% to 95% of which appear only once. The specimen was naive CD8+ T cells sorted from blood. The receptor was derived from a man between 18 and 29 years old in good health. The rearrangement uses TRBV27 and TRBJ2-7; 10 bases map to TRBD1. The CDR3 loop reads CASSLSAGTGVYEQYF. The CDR3 DNA reads TGTGCCAGCAGTTTATCTGCTGGGACAGGGGTCTACGAGCAGTACTTC.